The 14 T cell receptor beta chains reported below all come from one sample, sequenced in a study of cytomegalovirus exposure and HLA in healthy donors. 13 Jbeta primers and 60 Vbeta primers were used for the PCR. TCRdb keeps only in-frame clones here, not all; method: immunoSEQ multiplex PCR. The table includes around 29,000 clones, roughly 66% detected once. The specimen sequenced was PBMCs. These receptors originate from a male donor in good health and CMV-seropositive.

The rearrangement joins TRBV6-6 to TRBJ1-1; unclear D gene. Germline V gene sequence: CDR1 MNHNY, CDR2 SVGAGI (reference sequence). Trimming pared 7 bases from V and 2 bases from J, leaving 17 bases between. This CDR3 spans 15 amino acids. The CDR3 DNA sequence: TGTGCCAGCATCTTCCTTTCGACGGGTAACACTGAAGCTTTCTTT. It codes for CASIFLSTGNTEAFF.

The V gene is TRBV28, the J gene TRBJ1-1, with 7 nucleotides matching TRBD1. Unmatched junction bases numbered 3, after V lost 7 bases and J lost 1 base. The CDR3 has 13 amino acids. Germline CDR1 reads MDHEN; CDR2 reads SYDVKM. The CDR3 nucleotides are TGTGCCAGCAAGGGGGCCGGGAACACTGAAGCTTTCTTT. Its protein product is CASKGAGNTEAFF. The full variable domain, completed using reference TRBV28 and TRBJ1-1, is DVKVTQSSRYLVKRTGEKVFLECVQDMDHENMFWYRQDPGLGLRLIYFSYDVKMKEKGDIPEGYSVSREKKERFSLILESASTNQTSMYLCASKGAGNTEAFFGQGTRLTVV.

This clone has only a few counts. The CDR3 protein is CASSLRGSDEQFF. The CDR3 DNA follows: TGTGCCAGCAGCTTGAGGGGCAGCGATGAGCAGTTCTTC. This chain connects TRBV5-6 to TRBJ2-1, with TRBD1 as a possible D gene (5 bases). CDR1 and CDR2 from the germline V gene are SGHDT and YYEEEE. Trimming took 1 base from V and 8 from J, leaving 10 bases between them. The CDR3 runs to 13 residues.

This clone was seen only a few times. The CDR3, as DNA: TGTGCCAGCAGACTCCGGGGATCCGGCTACACCTTC. Translated, it gives CASRLRGSGYTF. V and J are TRBV28 and TRBJ1-2; unclear D gene. The ends were cut back, 6 bases at V and 8 bases at J, with 13 bases in the middle. The CDR3 loop spans 12 amino acids. Germline CDR1 is MDHEN and CDR2 is SYDVKM.

The chain links TRBV19 to TRBJ1-1; 7 bases line up with TRBD1. Germline CDR1 and CDR2: LNHDA and SQIVND (reference sequence). The ends lost 7 bases at V and 4 bases at J; junction bases unmatched: 9. The CDR3 loop spans 14 amino acids. The CDR3 bases are TGTGCCAGTAACAGGGGTGGGGTGGGCACTGAAGCTTTCTTT. This translates into CASNRGGVGTEAFF.

In this sample, this clone turned up a few times. CDR3 region: CASKGRGMNTEAFF. The CDR3 region has the DNA TGTGCCAGCAAGGGTAGGGGGATGAACACTGAAGCTTTCTTT. The chain carries TRBV27 and TRBJ1-1, with a possible D match to TRBD1 (6 bases). CDR1 and CDR2 (germline): MNHEY, SMNVEV (reference sequence). The CDR3 loop spans 14 amino acids. The germline V and J ends were trimmed by 7 bases and 0 bases, with 12 bases remaining between them.

The rearrangement links TRBV28 to TRBJ2-7; 7 bases are a match to TRBD1. With V trimmed by 7 bases and J by 4 bases, 10 bases remained unmatched. This CDR3 comprises 14 residues. Germline lookup yields CDR1 MDHEN and CDR2 SYDVKM. In nucleotides, the CDR3 is TGTGCCAGCACCCTGACAGGGAGCGGTTACGAGCAGTACTTC. It specifies CASTLTGSGYEQYF.

This clone was counted only a few times. V is TRBV6-5 and J is TRBJ1-3, with no clear D. This CDR3 is built from 15 residues. Trimming shortened V by 6 bases and J by 1 base, and 13 bases separated the two germline ends. Looked up from germline, CDR1 is MNHEY and CDR2 is SVGAGI. This CDR3 reads CASRKGLTSGNTIYF. Here the CDR3 DNA reads TGTGCCAGCAGAAAAGGTCTGACTTCTGGAAACACCATATATTTT.

The genes are TRBV10-3 and TRBJ1-3; 7 nucleotides match TRBD1. V shed 6 bases and J 2 bases; nucleotides not matched to a gene: 4. The CDR3 length is 14 residues. Germline-derived CDR1 and CDR2 are ENHRY and SYGVKD. DNA for the CDR3: TGTGCCATCAGGGCCGGGACAGCTGGAAACACCATATATTTT. It codes for CAIRAGTAGNTIYF.

The chain is built from TRBV21-1 and TRBJ2-5; the DNA was not compared with TRBD2, the D call given in the table. TRBV21-1 is reported as a pseudogene. CDR3 length: 18 residues. CDR3 nucleotide sequence: TGTGCCAGCAGCAATTCCGGGACTAGCGGGGGGGTCCAAGAGACCCAGTACTTC. This translates into CASSNSGTSGGVQETQYF.

The chain combines TRBV30 with TRBJ2-1, with 10 bases fitting TRBD1. Looked up from germline, CDR1 is GTSNPN and CDR2 is SVGIG (reference sequence). V shed 3 bases, J shed 4 bases, and the junction held 9 bases outside the gene matches. The CDR3 spans 16 residues. CDR3 in amino acids: CAWRNRQGARYNEQFF. CDR3 bases: TGTGCCTGGAGGAACCGACAGGGGGCGCGGTACAATGAGCAGTTCTTC.

This sequence joins TRBV5-8 and TRBJ2-5, with TRBD1 as a possible D gene (5 bases). Germline V gives CDR1 SGHTS, CDR2 YDEGEE. The ends were cut back, 4 bases at V and 5 bases at J, with 15 bases in the middle. This CDR3 region has 14 residues. The CDR3, as DNA: TGTGCCAGCAGCGACCAGGGTTCGATTGAGACCCAGTACTTC. Its translation: CASSDQGSIETQYF.

The J gene is TRBJ1-6, the V gene TRBV9; TRBD1 agrees at 9 bases. The junction had 0 bases not matched to a gene; V was cut back by 7 bases and J by 7 bases. The CDR3 sequence is 12 residues long. Germline V lookup: CDR1 SGDLS, CDR2 YYNGEE. The CDR3 spells CASGTGNSPLHF. In nucleotides, the CDR3 is TGTGCCAGCGGGACAGGGAATTCACCCCTCCACTTT.

The chain is built from TRBV6-5 and TRBJ2-3; 9 nucleotides agree with TRBD1. The V and J ends lost 11 bases and 4 bases, in that order; junction bases with no gene match: 13. The CDR3 has 15 amino acids. Per germline, CDR1 MNHEY and CDR2 SVGAGI. The CDR3 protein is CAVLAGTGRADTQYF. Written as DNA, the CDR3 is TGTGCCGTGTTGGCGGGGACAGGGCGGGCAGATACGCAGTATTTT.